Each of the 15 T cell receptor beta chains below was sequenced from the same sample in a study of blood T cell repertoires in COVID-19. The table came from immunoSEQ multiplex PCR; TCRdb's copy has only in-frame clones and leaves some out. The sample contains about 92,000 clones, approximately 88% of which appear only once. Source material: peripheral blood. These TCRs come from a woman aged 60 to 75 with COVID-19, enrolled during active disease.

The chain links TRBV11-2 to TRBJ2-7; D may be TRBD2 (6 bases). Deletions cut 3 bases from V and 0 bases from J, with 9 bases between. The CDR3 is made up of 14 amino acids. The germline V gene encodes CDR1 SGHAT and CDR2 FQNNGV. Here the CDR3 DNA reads TGTGCCAGCAGCTTGGCGGGGTTCTCCTACGAGCAGTACTTC. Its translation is CASSLAGFSYEQYF.

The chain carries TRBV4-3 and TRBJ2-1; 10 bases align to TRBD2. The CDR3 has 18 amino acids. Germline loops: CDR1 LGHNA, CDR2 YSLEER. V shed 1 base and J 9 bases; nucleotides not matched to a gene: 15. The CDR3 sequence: CASSQGYGTSGALGEQFF. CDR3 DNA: TGCGCCAGCAGCCAAGGGTATGGCACTAGCGGGGCTTTAGGTGAGCAGTTCTTC.

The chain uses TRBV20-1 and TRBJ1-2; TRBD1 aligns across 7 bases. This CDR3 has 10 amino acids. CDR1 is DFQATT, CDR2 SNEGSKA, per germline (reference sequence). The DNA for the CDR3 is TGCAGCGGGACAGCGGCCGGCTACACCTTC. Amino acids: CSGTAAGYTF.

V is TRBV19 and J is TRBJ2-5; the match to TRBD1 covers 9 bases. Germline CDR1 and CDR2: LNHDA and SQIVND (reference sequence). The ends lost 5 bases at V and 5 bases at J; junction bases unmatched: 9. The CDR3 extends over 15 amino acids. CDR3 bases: TGTGCCAGTAGTCCCCAACAGGGGGCACGGGAGACCCAGTACTTC. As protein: CASSPQQGARETQYF.

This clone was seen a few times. DNA of the CDR3: TGTGCCTGGAGTGAGGGGGGACAGGGGATTGTAGCTGGCTACACCTTC. This gives the protein CAWSEGGQGIVAGYTF. This chain joins TRBV30 and TRBJ1-2; 10 bases line up with TRBD1. The CDR3 totals 16 residues. The V gene's germline CDR1 is GTSNPN and CDR2 SVGIG (reference sequence). V shed 1 base, J shed 7 bases, and the junction held 12 bases outside the gene matches.

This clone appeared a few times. The CDR3 here is CSVEDRGSYEQYF. For the CDR3, the DNA is TGCAGCGTGGAGGACAGGGGCTCCTACGAGCAGTACTTC. The V and J genes are TRBV29-1 and TRBJ2-7; 9 bases are shared with TRBD1. V was pared by 6 bases and J by 0 bases, with 3 bases of the junction left unmatched. CDR1 and CDR2 from the germline V gene are SQVTM and ANQGSEA. The CDR3 loop spans 13 amino acids.

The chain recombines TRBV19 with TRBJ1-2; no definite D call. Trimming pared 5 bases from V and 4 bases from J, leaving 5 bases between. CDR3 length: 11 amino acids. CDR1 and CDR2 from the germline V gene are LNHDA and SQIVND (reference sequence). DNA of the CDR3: TGTGCCAGTAGTTCCGGCTATGGCTACACCTTC. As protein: CASSSGYGYTF.

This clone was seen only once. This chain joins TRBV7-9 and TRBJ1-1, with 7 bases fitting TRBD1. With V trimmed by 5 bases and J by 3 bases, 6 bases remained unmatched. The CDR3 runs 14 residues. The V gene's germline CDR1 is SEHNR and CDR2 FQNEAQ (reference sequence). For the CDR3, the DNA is TGTGCCAGCAGCACTTTTCAGGGGGACACTGAAGCTTTCTTT. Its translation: CASSTFQGDTEAFF.

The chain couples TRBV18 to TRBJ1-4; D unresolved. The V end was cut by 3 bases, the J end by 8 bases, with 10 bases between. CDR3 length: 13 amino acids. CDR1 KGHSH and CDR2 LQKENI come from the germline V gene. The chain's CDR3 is CASSPPGEEKLFF. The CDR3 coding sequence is TGTGCCAGCTCACCGCCCGGGGAGGAAAAACTGTTTTTT.

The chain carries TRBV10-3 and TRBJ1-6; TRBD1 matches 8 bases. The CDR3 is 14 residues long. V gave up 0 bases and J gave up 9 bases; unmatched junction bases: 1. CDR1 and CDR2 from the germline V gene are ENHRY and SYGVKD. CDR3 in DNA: TGTGCCATCAGTGAGTCCCAGGGGGCTTCACCCCTCCACTTT. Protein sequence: CAISESQGASPLHF.

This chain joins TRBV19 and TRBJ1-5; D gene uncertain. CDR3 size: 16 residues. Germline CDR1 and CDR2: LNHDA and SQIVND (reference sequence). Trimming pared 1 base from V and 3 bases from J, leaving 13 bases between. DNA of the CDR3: TGTGCCAGTAGTATAGTAGGTAGCCAAGCCAATCAGCCCCAGCATTTT. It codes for CASSIVGSQANQPQHF.

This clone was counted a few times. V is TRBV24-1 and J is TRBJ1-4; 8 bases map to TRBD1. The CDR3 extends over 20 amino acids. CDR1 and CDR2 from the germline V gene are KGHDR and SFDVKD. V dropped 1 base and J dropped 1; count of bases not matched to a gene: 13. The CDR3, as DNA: TGTGCCACCAGTGATTTAAAAGGGGACAGGACTAGAGGAACTAATGAAAAACTGTTTTTT. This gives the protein CATSDLKGDRTRGTNEKLFF.

CDR3 sequence: CASGQGFGNTIYF. The CDR3 coding sequence is TGTGCCTCGGGACAGGGTTTCGGAAACACCATATATTTT. V usage is TRBV30 and J usage is TRBJ1-3; 9 bases fit TRBD1. The CDR3 length is 13 residues. Germline trimming cut 7 bases from V and 4 bases from J; bases unmatched to any gene: 5. The V gene's germline CDR1 is GTSNPN and CDR2 SVGIG (reference sequence).

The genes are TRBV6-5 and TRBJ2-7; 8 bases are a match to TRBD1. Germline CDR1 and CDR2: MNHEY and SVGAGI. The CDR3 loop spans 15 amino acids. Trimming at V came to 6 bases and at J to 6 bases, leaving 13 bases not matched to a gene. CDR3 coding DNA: TGTGCCAGCAGCCTTATGGGACAGGTTGGGACCGAGCAGTACTTC. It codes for CASSLMGQVGTEQYF.

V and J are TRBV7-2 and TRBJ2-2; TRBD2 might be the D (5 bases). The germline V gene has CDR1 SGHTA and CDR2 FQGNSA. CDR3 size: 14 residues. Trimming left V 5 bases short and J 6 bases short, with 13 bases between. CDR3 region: CASSLKRDSGELFF. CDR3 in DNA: TGTGCCAGCAGCCTCAAGAGGGATTCCGGGGAGCTGTTTTTT.